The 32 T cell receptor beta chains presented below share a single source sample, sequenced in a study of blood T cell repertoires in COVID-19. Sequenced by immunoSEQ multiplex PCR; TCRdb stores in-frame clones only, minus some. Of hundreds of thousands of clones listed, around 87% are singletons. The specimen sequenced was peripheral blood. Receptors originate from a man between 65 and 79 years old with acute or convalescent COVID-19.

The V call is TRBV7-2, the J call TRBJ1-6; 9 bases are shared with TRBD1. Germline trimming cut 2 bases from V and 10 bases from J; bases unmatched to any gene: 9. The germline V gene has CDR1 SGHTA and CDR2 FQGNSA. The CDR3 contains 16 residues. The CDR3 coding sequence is TGTGCCAGCAGCTTAAGGACAGGGGTGGTCCGGTCACCCCTCCACTTT. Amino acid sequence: CASSLRTGVVRSPLHF.

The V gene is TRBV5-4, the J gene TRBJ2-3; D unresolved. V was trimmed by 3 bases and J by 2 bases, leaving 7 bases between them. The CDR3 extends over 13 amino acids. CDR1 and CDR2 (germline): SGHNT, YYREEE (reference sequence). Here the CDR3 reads CASSSYSTDTQYF. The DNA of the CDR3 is TGTGCCAGCAGCTCTTACTCCACAGATACGCAGTATTTT.

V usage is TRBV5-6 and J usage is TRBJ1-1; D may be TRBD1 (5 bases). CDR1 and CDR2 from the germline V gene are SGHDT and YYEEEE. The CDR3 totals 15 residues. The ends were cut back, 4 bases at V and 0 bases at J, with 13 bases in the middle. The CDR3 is CASSRTQTVNTEAFF. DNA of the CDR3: TGTGCCAGCAGCCGAACGCAGACAGTGAACACTGAAGCTTTCTTT.

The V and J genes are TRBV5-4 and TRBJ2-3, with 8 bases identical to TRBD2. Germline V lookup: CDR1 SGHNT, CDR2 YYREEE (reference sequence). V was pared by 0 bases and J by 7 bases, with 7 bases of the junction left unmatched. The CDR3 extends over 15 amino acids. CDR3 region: CASSLERESGNTQYF. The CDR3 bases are TGTGCCAGCAGCTTGGAGCGGGAGTCGGGAAATACGCAGTATTTT.

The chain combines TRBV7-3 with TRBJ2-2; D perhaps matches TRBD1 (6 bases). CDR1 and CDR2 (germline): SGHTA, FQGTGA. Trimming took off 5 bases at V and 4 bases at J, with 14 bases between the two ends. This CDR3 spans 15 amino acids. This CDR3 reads CASSPDRTTTGELFF. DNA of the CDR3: TGTGCCAGCAGCCCGGACAGAACGACCACCGGGGAGCTGTTTTTT.

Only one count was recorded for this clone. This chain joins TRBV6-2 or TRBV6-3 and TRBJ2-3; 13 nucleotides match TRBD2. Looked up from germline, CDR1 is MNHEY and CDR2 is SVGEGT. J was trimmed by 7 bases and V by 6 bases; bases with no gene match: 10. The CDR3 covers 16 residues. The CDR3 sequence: CASSPGTSGIRYTQYF. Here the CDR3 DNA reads TGTGCCAGCAGCCCCGGGACTAGCGGGATAAGATATACGCAGTATTTT.

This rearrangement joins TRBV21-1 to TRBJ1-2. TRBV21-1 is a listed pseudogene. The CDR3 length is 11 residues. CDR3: CASPRLVGYTF. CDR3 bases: TGTGCCAGTCCACGTCTAGTCGGCTACACCTTC.

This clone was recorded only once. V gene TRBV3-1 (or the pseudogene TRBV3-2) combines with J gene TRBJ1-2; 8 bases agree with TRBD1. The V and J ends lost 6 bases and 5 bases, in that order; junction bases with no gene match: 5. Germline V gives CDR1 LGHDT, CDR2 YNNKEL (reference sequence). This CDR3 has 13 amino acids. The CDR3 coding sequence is TGTGCCAGCAGACCACAGGGGGGGTATGGCTACACCTTC. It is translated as CASRPQGGYGYTF.

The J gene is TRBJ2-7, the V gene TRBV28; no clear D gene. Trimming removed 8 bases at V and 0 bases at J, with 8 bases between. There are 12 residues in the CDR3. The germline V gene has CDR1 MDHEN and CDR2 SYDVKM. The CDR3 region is CASAPTSYEQYF. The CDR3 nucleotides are TGTGCCAGCGCGCCTACCTCCTACGAGCAGTACTTC.

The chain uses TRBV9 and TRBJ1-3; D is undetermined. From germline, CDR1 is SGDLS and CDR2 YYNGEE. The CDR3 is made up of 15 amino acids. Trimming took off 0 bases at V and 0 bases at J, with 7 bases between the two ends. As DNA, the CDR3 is TGTGCCAGCAGCGTAGGCAGGCACTCTGGAAACACCATATATTTT. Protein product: CASSVGRHSGNTIYF.

The CDR3 nucleotides read TGTGCCAGCAGTTCCCTCCCTCCGGGACAGGGGGGGACTGAAGCTTTCTTT. Translation: CASSSLPPGQGGTEAFF. This sequence joins TRBV27 and TRBJ1-1, with 11 bases identical to TRBD1. V lost 4 bases to trimming and J lost 5 bases; unmatched junction nucleotides: 12. CDR1 and CDR2 from the germline V gene are MNHEY and SMNVEV (reference sequence). There are 17 residues in the CDR3.

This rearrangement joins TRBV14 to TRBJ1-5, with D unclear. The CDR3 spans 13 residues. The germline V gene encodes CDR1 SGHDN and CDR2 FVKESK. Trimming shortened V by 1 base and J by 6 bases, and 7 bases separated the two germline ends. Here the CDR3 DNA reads TGTGCCAGCAGCCAAGGCGTTCGTCAGCCCCAGCATTTT. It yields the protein CASSQGVRQPQHF.

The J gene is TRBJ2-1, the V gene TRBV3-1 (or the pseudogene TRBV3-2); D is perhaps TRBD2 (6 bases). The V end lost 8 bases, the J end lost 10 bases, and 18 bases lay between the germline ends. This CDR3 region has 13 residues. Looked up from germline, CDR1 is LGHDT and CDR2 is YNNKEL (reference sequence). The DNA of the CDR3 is TGTGCCAGCGACCCCGGGGGAGGTCACGAGCAGTTCTTC. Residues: CASDPGGGHEQFF.

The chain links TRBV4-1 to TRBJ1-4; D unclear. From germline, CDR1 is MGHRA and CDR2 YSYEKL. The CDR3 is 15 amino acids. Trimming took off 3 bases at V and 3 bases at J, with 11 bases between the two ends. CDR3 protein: CASSQEVAANEKLFF. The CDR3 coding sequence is TGCGCCAGCAGCCAGGAGGTTGCAGCTAATGAAAAACTGTTTTTT.

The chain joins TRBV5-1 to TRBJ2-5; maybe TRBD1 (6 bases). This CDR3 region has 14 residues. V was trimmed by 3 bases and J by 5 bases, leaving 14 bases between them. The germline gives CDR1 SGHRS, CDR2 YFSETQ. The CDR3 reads CASSSDRPGETQYF. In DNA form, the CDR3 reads TGCGCCAGCAGCTCCGACAGGCCCGGGGAGACCCAGTACTTC.

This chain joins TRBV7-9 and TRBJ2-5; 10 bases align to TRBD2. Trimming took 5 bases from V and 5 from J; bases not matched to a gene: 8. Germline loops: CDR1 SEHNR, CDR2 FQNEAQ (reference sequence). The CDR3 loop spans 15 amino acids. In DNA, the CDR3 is TGTGCCAGCAGCCAAAATCTAGCGGGAGTGGAGACCCAGTACTTC. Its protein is CASSQNLAGVETQYF.

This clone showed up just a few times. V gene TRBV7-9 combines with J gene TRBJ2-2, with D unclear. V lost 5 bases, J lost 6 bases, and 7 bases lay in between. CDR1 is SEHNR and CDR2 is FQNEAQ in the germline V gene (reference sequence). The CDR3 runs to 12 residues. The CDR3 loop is CASSRSAGELFF. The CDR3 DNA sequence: TGTGCCAGCAGCCGCAGTGCCGGGGAGCTGTTTTTT.

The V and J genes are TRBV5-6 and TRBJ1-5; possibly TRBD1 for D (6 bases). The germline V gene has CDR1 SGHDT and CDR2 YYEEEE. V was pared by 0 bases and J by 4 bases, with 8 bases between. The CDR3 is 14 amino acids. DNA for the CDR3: TGTGCCAGCAGCTTGGGGACAGATAATCAGCCCCAGCATTTT. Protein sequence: CASSLGTDNQPQHF.

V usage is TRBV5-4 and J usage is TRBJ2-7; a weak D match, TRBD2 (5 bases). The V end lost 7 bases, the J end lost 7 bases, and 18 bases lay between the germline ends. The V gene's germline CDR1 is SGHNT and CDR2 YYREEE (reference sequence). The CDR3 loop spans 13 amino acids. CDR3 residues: CASRTGLSGEQYF. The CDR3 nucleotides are TGTGCCAGCCGGACTGGGCTTTCGGGGGAGCAGTACTTC.

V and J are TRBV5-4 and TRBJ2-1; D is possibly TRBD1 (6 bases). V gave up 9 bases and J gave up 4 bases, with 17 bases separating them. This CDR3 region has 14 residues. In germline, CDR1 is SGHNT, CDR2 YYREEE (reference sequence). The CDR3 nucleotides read TGTGCCAACCTAACAGGGCCGGATTACAATGAGCAGTTCTTC. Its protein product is CANLTGPDYNEQFF.

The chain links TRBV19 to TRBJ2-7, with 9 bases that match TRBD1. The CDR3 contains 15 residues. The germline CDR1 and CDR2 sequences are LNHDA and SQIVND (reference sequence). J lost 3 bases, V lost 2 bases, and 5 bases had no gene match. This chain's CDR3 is CASSISNRGLYEQYF. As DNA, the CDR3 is TGTGCCAGTAGTATATCGAACAGGGGGCTCTACGAGCAGTACTTC.

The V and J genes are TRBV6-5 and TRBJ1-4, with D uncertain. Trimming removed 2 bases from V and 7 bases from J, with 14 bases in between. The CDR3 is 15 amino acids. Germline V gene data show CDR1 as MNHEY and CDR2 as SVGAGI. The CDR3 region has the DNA TGTGCCAGCAGTTACCGTTCATCGAGGAGTGAAAAACTGTTTTTT. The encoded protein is CASSYRSSRSEKLFF.

The CDR3 DNA reads as TGTGCCAGCAGTTATCGTGAGCGGGCGCGGTATGGCTACACCTTC. It specifies CASSYRERARYGYTF. This rearrangement joins TRBV6-2 or TRBV6-3 to TRBJ1-2; D gene uncertain. V lost 3 bases and J lost 5, with 16 bases in between. The CDR3 has 15 residues. CDR1 MNHEY and CDR2 SVGEGT come from the germline V gene.

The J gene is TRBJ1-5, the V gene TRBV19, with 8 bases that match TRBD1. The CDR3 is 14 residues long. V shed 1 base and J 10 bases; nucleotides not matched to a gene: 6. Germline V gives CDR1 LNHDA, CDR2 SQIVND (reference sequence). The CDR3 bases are TGTGCCAGTAGTATAGGGACAGGGCCGTCTCCCCAGCATTTT. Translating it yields CASSIGTGPSPQHF.

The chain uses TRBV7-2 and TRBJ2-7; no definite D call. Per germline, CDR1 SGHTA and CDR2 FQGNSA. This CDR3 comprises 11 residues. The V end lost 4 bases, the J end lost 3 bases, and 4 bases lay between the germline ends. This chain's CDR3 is CASSSYYEQYF. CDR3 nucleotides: TGTGCCAGCAGCTCCTACTACGAGCAGTACTTC. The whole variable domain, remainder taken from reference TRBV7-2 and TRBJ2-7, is GAGVSQSPSNKVTEKGKDVELRCDPISGHTALYWYRQSLGQGLEFLIYFQGNSAPDKSGLPSDRFSAERTGGSVSTLTIQRTQQEDSAVYLCASSSYYEQYFGPGTRLTVT.

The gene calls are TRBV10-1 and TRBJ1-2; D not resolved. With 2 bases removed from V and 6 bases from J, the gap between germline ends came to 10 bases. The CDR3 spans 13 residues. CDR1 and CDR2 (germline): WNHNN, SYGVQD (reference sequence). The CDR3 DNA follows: TGCGCCAGCAGTGAGACTAGGCAGCATGGCTACACCTTC. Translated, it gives CASSETRQHGYTF.

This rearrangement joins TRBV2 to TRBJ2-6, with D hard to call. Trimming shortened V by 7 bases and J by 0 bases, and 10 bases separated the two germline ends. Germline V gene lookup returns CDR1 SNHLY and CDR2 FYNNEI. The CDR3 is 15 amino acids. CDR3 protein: CASNRVNSGANVLTF. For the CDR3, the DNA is TGTGCCAGCAATCGGGTGAACTCTGGGGCCAACGTCCTGACTTTC.

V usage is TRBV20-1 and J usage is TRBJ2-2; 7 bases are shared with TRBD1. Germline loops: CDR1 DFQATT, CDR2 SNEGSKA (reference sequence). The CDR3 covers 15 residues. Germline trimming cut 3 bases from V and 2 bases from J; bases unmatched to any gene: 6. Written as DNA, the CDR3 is TGCAGTGCTAGTCGGGGACAGAGTAACACCGGGGAGCTGTTTTTT. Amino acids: CSASRGQSNTGELFF.

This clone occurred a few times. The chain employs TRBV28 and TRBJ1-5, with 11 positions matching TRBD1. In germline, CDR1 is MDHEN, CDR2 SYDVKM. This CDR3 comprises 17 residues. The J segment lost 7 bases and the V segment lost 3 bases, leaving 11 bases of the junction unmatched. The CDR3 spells CASSFNPGQGGGQPQHF. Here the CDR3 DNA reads TGTGCCAGCAGTTTTAATCCGGGACAGGGGGGAGGCCAGCCCCAGCATTTT. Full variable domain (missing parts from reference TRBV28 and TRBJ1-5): DVKVTQSSRYLVKRTGEKVFLECVQDMDHENMFWYRQDPGLGLRLIYFSYDVKMKEKGDIPEGYSVSREKKERFSLILESASTNQTSMYLCASSFNPGQGGGQPQHFGDGTRLSIL.

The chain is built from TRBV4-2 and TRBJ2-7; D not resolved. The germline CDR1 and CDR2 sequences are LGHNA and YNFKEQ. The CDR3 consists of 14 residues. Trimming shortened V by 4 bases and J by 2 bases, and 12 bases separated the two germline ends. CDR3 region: CASSRESSAYEQYF. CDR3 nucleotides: TGTGCCAGCAGCCGTGAAAGTTCGGCCTACGAGCAGTACTTC.

CDR3 residues: CASSQDWGTGGIQPQHF. The DNA for the CDR3 is TGCGCCAGCAGCCAAGATTGGGGGACAGGGGGCATTCAGCCCCAGCATTTT. The chain carries TRBV4-3 and TRBJ1-5, with 12 bases aligning to TRBD1. Germline-derived CDR1 and CDR2 are LGHNA and YSLEER. V dropped 0 bases and J dropped 6; count of bases not matched to a gene: 6. The CDR3 is 17 residues long.

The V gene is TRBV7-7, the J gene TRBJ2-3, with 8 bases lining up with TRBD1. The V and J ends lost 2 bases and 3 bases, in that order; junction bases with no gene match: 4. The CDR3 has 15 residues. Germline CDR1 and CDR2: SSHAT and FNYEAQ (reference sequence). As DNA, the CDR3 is TGTGCCAGCAGCTTATCACAGGGGGGAACAGATACGCAGTATTTT. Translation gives CASSLSQGGTDTQYF.